The clone carrying this TCR beta chain was seen only a few times. The antigen is not known. These data come from a study of T cells after posttransplantation cyclophosphamide. Study-level findings and limits: Blood and skin or GI T cell repertoires showed limited TRB overlap. Recipient CMV seropositivity and CMV reactivation strongly tracked TRB clonality.

Trimming removed 5 bases from V and 0 bases from J; junction bases left unmatched: 3. The CDR3 totals 15 residues. The V gene's germline CDR1 is MNHEY and CDR2 SVGAGI. Using immunoSEQ multiplex PCR, the repertoire was profiled, and TCRdb retains in-frame clones only, with some absent. The sample holds approximately 20,000 clones, around 90% seen once. Treatment was busulfan-fludarabine conditioning, a marrow graft, and cyclophosphamide on days +3 and +4. This sequence joins TRBV6-5 and TRBJ1-5; TRBD1 agrees at 8 bases. The sample consisted of PBMCs, taken after allogeneic stem cell transplant with posttransplant cyclophosphamide. The sequence came from a female patient in her forties who received an allogeneic stem cell transplant from a related donor, was CMV-positive, and had no GVHD. The T cells may come from the graft donor. The CDR3 coding sequence is TGTGCCAGCAGTCCGCAGGGGGCTAGCAATCAGCCCCAGCATTTT. It yields the protein CASSPQGASNQPQHF.